This T cell receptor beta chain was captured by sequencing in a study of T-cell memory formation after mild COVID-19. One entry per CDR3 protein results from TCRdb running MiXCR on the 5' RACE reads. The sample holds roughly 610,000 distinct CDR3 sequences, 15% to 20% seen once. Study outcomes and limitations: Pre-infection memory showed some responding clones, and this suggested that cross-reactive memory joined.

This clonotype has only a few counts. Its antigen is currently unknown. The receptor was derived from an adult woman who had mild COVID-19 (a few samples of this study predate the infection). Cell type and time point are not known. Specimen: PBMCs or a T cell subset sorted from them (not recorded which).

This CDR3 reads CASSPGGTMGEQYF. In nucleotides, the CDR3 is TGTGCCAGCAGTCCCGGGGGAACGATGGGCGAGCAGTACTTC. The rearrangement joins TRBV12-3 or TRBV12-4 to TRBJ2-7, with a weak D call TRBD2 (6 bases). The CDR3 loop spans 14 amino acids. V was cut by 5 bases and J by 6 bases, with 17 bases left in between.